The 11 T cell receptor beta chains listed next were all sequenced from one sample in a study of T-cell memory formation after mild COVID-19. MiXCR, run by TCRdb on the 5' RACE reads, gives a single entry per CDR3 protein. The sample lists around 390,000 distinct CDR3 sequences, 15% to 20% occurring once. The specimen sequenced was PBMCs or a T cell subset sorted from them (not recorded which). Every receptor here comes from a man younger than 30 who had mild COVID-19 (a few samples of this study predate the infection). Cell type and time point are not known.

The CDR3 sequence is CASSWGVLNTEAFF. Here the CDR3 DNA reads TGTGCCAGCTCCTGGGGGGTGCTGAACACTGAAGCTTTCTTT. This chain uses TRBV5-6 with TRBJ1-1, with a weak D call TRBD1 (5 bases). The CDR3 runs 14 residues. Trimming pared 7 bases from V and 0 bases from J, leaving 13 bases between. Germline V gene lookup returns CDR1 SGHDT and CDR2 YYEEEE.

In its sample, this clonotype was seen a few times. The CDR3 loop reads CASGLSWGAHRDTQYF. DNA for the CDR3: TGTGCTAGTGGTTTGTCGTGGGGGGCGCATCGAGATACGCAGTATTTT. The chain recombines TRBV12-5 with TRBJ2-3; D is tentatively TRBD1 or TRBD2 (6 bases each). The CDR3 covers 16 residues. CDR1 and CDR2 from the germline V gene are LGHNT and FRNRAP. Trimming cost V 2 bases and J 5 bases, with 17 bases left between them.

This clonotype has at least ten counts. The chain recombines TRBV7-8 with TRBJ2-7; D assignment may be TRBD1 or TRBD2 (5 bases each). CDR1 and CDR2 from the germline V gene are SGHVS and FQNEAQ. Trimming removed 8 bases at V and 3 bases at J, with 8 bases between. CDR3 length: 11 amino acids. The CDR3 bases are TGTGCCAGCGGGACGAACTACGAGCAGTACTTC. Translating gives CASGTNYEQYF.

V usage is TRBV7-2 and J usage is TRBJ2-4, with 8 bases that match TRBD1. CDR1 is SGHTA and CDR2 is FQGNSA in the germline V gene. After removal of 5 bases from V and 3 bases from J, the junction contained 9 bases not matched to a gene. CDR3 length equals 16 residues. CDR3 protein: CASSPGQGKDKNIQYF. In DNA form, the CDR3 reads TGTGCCAGCAGCCCTGGACAGGGAAAGGACAAAAACATTCAGTACTTC.

This clonotype showed up just a few times. The chain employs TRBV4-1 and TRBJ1-3; TRBD1 aligns across 7 bases. The CDR3 is made up of 16 amino acids. Germline V gives CDR1 MGHRA, CDR2 YSYEKL. The ends lost 4 bases at V and 0 bases at J; junction bases unmatched: 6. The CDR3 sequence: CASSLPRDSSGNTIYF. The CDR3 DNA follows: TGCGCCAGCAGCCTCCCGAGGGACAGCTCTGGAAACACCATATATTTT.

This clonotype was counted a few times. This rearrangement joins TRBV7-2 to TRBJ2-5, with D hard to call. Trimming removed 0 bases from V and 5 bases from J, with 13 bases in between. CDR3 length: 15 residues. Germline CDR1 SGHTA, CDR2 FQGNSA. CDR3 DNA: TGTGCCAGCAGCTTAGCCTATATAAGAGACGAGACCCAGTACTTC. Protein product: CASSLAYIRDETQYF.

A few counts support this clonotype. The chain is built from TRBV18 and TRBJ1-6; D gene uncertain. V was cut by 6 bases and J by 7 bases, with 10 bases left in between. The CDR3 runs to 13 residues. Germline loops: CDR1 KGHSH, CDR2 LQKENI. CDR3 loop: CASSVSENSPLHF. DNA of the CDR3: TGTGCCAGCTCCGTCTCAGAAAATTCACCCCTCCACTTT. Supplemented by reference TRBV18 and TRBJ1-6, the full variable domain reads NAGVMQNPRHLVRRRGQEARLRCSPMKGHSHVYWYRQLPEEGLKFMVYLQKENIIDESGMPKERFSAEFPKEGPSILRIQQVVRGDSAAYFCASSVSENSPLHFGNGTRLTVT.

This clonotype was found many times. The chain recombines TRBV7-2 with TRBJ1-2; D is unclear. The CDR3 length is 12 residues. V lost 6 bases and J lost 0, with 5 bases in between. CDR1 is SGHTA and CDR2 is FQGNSA in the germline V gene. The CDR3 protein is CASSYTNYGYTF. The CDR3 DNA reads TGTGCCAGCAGTTATACTAACTATGGCTACACCTTC.

This rearrangement joins TRBV7-9 to TRBJ2-7; 10 bases are a match to TRBD1. This CDR3 contains 14 residues. Germline V gene lookup returns CDR1 SEHNR and CDR2 FQNEAQ (reference sequence). V lost 8 bases and J lost 4; bases outside the gene matches: 8. CDR3 bases: TGTGCCAGCCGACTAGAGGGACAGGGGTACGAGCAGTACTTC. Translation: CASRLEGQGYEQYF.

This rearrangement joins TRBV10-3 to TRBJ1-5; the D is unclear. This CDR3 spans 15 amino acids. Deletions cut 0 bases from V and 0 bases from J, with 6 bases between. Germline V gene data show CDR1 as ENHRY and CDR2 as SYGVKD. The CDR3 region is CAISESWGSNQPQHF. CDR3 sequence (DNA): TGTGCCATCAGTGAGTCCTGGGGTAGCAATCAGCCCCAGCATTTT.

This clonotype occurred a few times. This chain connects TRBV4-1 to TRBJ1-5; D possibly corresponds to TRBD1 (5 bases). CDR3 length equals 15 residues. Trimming removed 5 bases from V and 2 bases from J, with 13 bases in between. Germline V gene lookup returns CDR1 MGHRA and CDR2 YSYEKL. CDR3 amino acids: CASSVIRDGNQPQHF. The CDR3 nucleotides are TGCGCCAGCAGCGTGATCCGGGACGGCAATCAGCCCCAGCATTTT.